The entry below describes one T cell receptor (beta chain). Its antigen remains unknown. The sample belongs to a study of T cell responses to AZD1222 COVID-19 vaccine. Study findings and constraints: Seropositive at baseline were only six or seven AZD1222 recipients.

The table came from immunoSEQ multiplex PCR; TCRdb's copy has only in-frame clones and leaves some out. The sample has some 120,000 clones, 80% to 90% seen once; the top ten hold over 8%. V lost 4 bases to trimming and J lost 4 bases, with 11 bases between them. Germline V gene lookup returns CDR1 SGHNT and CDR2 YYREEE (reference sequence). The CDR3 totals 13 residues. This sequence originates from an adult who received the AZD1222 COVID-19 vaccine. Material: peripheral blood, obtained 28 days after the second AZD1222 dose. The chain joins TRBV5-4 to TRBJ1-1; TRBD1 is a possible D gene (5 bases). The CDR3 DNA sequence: TGTGCCAGCAGCCAGGGACGGATCACTGAAGCTTTCTTT. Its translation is CASSQGRITEAFF. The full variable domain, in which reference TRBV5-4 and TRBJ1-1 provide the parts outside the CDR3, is ETGVTQSPTHLIKTRGQQVTLRCSSQSGHNTVSWYQQALGQGPQFIFQYYREEENGRGNFPPRFSGLQFPNYSSELNVNALELDDSALYLCASSQGRITEAFFGQGTRLTVV.